This T cell receptor (beta chain) was captured in a study of shared clonotypes between healthy human individuals. Study context: For every donor, three CD4 naive, three CD4 memory, two CD8 naive and one CD8 memory plates were used.

Points on this clone: The antigen remains undetermined.

Regarding the study as a whole: The authors expected sequencing depth to affect clonotype sharing among donors.

Clones were sequenced by immunoSEQ multiplex PCR, and TCRdb holds only the in-frame ones, with some missing. The sample carries 190,000 or so clones, around 63% recorded once. Material for sequencing was memory CD4+ T cells sorted from blood. Subset of the sample: CD45RA-negative fraction. The clonotype was recovered from a young man in good health.

For the CDR3, the DNA is TGTGCCAGCAGCTTATCCTCCCCGGCGCAGTATTTT. Translated: CASSLSSPAQYF. This sequence joins TRBV7-8 and TRBJ2-3; D uncertain. The ends were cut back, 2 bases at V and 10 bases at J, with 10 bases in the middle. CDR3 length: 12 residues. Per germline, CDR1 SGHVS and CDR2 FQNEAQ.